Listed here are 32 T cell receptor beta chains from one sample, sequenced in a study of T-cell memory formation after mild COVID-19. TCRdb used MiXCR to reprocess the 5' RACE reads, holding one entry per CDR3 protein. The sample lists about 430,000 distinct CDR3 sequences, approximately 25% occurring once. The sample was PBMCs or a T cell subset sorted from them (not recorded which). The source of these receptors is an adult woman who had mild COVID-19 (a few samples of this study predate the infection). Cell type and time point are not known.

The chain carries TRBV30 and TRBJ2-1, with D unclear. Trimming took 0 bases from V and 14 from J, leaving 14 bases between them. Germline-derived CDR1 and CDR2 are GTSNPN and SVGIG (reference sequence). This CDR3 is built from 12 residues. The CDR3 protein is CAWSVAVLGEFF. In DNA form, the CDR3 reads TGTGCCTGGAGTGTAGCCGTTCTTGGGGAGTTCTTC.

This clonotype showed up just a few times. The rearrangement links TRBV12-3 or TRBV12-4 to TRBJ1-4; D remains unclear. V lost 3 bases, J lost 8 bases, and 19 bases lay in between. The CDR3 contains 16 residues. This chain's CDR3 is CASSFLQGAKGEKLFF. In DNA form, the CDR3 reads TGTGCCAGCAGTTTCCTACAAGGCGCAAAGGGAGAAAAACTGTTTTTT.

The chain couples TRBV5-5 to TRBJ1-1; D is perhaps TRBD1 (6 bases). Trimming took off 7 bases at V and 3 bases at J, with 10 bases between the two ends. The V gene's germline CDR1 is SGHKS and CDR2 YYEKEE (reference sequence). This CDR3 has 12 residues. In DNA form, the CDR3 reads TGTGCCAGCGGGGGGGCGGACACTGAAGCTTTCTTT. This gives the protein CASGGADTEAFF.

This rearrangement joins TRBV7-2 to TRBJ1-1; 7 bases match TRBD1. Germline CDR1 SGHTA, CDR2 FQGNSA. The CDR3 covers 14 residues. V dropped 8 bases and J dropped 0; count of bases not matched to a gene: 6. The CDR3 spells CASSYDRVNTEAFF. For the CDR3, the DNA is TGTGCCAGCTCATACGACAGGGTGAACACTGAAGCTTTCTTT.

This clonotype was found a few times. The chain links TRBV7-3 to TRBJ1-1; D is undetermined. Trimming took off 4 bases at V and 1 base at J, with 7 bases between the two ends. The length of the CDR3 is 13 residues. Germline-derived CDR1 and CDR2 are SGHTA and FQGTGA. The CDR3 DNA is TGTGCCAGCAGCTCGCCAGCGAACACTGAAGCTTTCTTT. Protein: CASSSPANTEAFF.

This clonotype was counted many times. The chain employs TRBV6-6 and TRBJ2-7, with D perhaps given as TRBD1 or TRBD2 (5 bases each). The CDR3 covers 15 residues. The germline CDR1 and CDR2 sequences are MNHNY and SVGAGI (reference sequence). Deletions cut 6 bases from V and 4 bases from J, with 19 bases between. The CDR3 DNA follows: TGTGCCAGCAGCCAAGTCCTCGGGGCCTTTTACGAGCAGTACTTC. As protein: CASSQVLGAFYEQYF.

This chain joins TRBV7-8 and TRBJ2-3; 8 positions agree with TRBD2. V was clipped by 2 bases and J by 4 bases; unmatched bases: 8. CDR1 is SGHVS, CDR2 FQNEAQ, per germline. The length of the CDR3 is 16 residues. The CDR3 DNA reads TGTGCCAGCAGCTTAATGGGAGCGGGAGCCGCAGATACGCAGTATTTT. Translation: CASSLMGAGAADTQYF.

The chain is built from TRBV15 and TRBJ1-6; tentatively, D is TRBD1 (5 bases). The V gene lost 0 bases and the J gene lost 7 bases, with 13 bases spanning the gap. The CDR3 extends over 16 amino acids. CDR1 is LNHNV and CDR2 is YYDKDF in the germline V gene (reference sequence). CDR3 sequence: CATSRDPGGFNSPLHF. CDR3 DNA: TGTGCCACCAGCAGAGATCCCGGGGGTTTCAATTCACCCCTCCACTTT.

This clonotype was picked up a small number of times. CDR3 DNA sequence: TGTGCCAGCAGCCAAGACAGGGGGCTTTCCTACGAGCAGTACTTC. The encoded protein is CASSQDRGLSYEQYF. The V and J genes are TRBV14 and TRBJ2-7, with 8 bases lining up with TRBD1. CDR3 size: 15 residues. The junction had 2 bases not matched to a gene; V was cut back by 0 bases and J by 1 base. Germline CDR1 SGHDN, CDR2 FVKESK. The full variable domain, in which reference TRBV14 and TRBJ2-7 provide the parts outside the CDR3, is EAGVTQFPSHSVIEKGQTVTLRCDPISGHDNLYWYRRVMGKEIKFLLHFVKESKQDESGMPNNRFLAERTGGTYSTLKVQPAELEDSGVYFCASSQDRGLSYEQYFGPGTRLTVT.

This clonotype has only a few counts. J is TRBJ2-2 and V is TRBV6-5, with 13 bases identical to TRBD2. The V gene end was trimmed by 2 bases and the J gene end by 4 bases; junction bases not matched to a gene: 1. The CDR3 contains 16 residues. CDR1 MNHEY and CDR2 SVGAGI come from the germline V gene. The CDR3: CASSYGLAGVTGELFF. As DNA, the CDR3 is TGTGCCAGCAGTTACGGACTAGCGGGAGTCACCGGGGAGCTGTTTTTT.

The rearrangement links TRBV6-6 to TRBJ1-4; D remains unclear. This CDR3 is 13 amino acids long. V lost 4 bases to trimming and J lost 10 bases, with 13 bases between them. The germline gives CDR1 MNHNY, CDR2 SVGAGI (reference sequence). The CDR3 bases are TGTGCCAGCAGTTCCGGGTTAGTGGCAAAACTGTTTTTT. Protein product: CASSSGLVAKLFF.

This clonotype showed up just a few times. This chain uses TRBV29-1 with TRBJ2-1, with TRBD2 identical over 8 bases. The junction had 8 bases not matched to a gene; V was cut back by 7 bases and J by 3 bases. This CDR3 spans 14 amino acids. Germline CDR1 reads SQVTM; CDR2 reads ANQGSEA. CDR3 amino acids: CSGVAGGLYNEQFF. Here the CDR3 DNA reads TGCAGCGGGGTCGCGGGAGGCCTCTACAATGAGCAGTTCTTC.

A few counts support this clonotype. V usage is TRBV12-3 or TRBV12-4 and J usage is TRBJ2-2; maybe TRBD1 (6 bases). The CDR3 contains 17 residues. With 3 bases removed from V and 0 bases from J, the gap between germline ends came to 14 bases. The CDR3 nucleotides read TGTGCCAGCAGTTTGGACGGGGACACCGCGAACACCGGGGAGCTGTTTTTT. It encodes CASSLDGDTANTGELFF.

This chain uses TRBV11-2 with TRBJ2-1; 9 nucleotides agree with TRBD1. Germline CDR1 reads SGHAT; CDR2 reads FQNNGV. The CDR3 is 16 residues long. Losses at the gene ends were 5 bases for V and 7 bases for J; bases not matched to a gene: 12. CDR3 in amino acids: CASSAWGTGFENEQFF. For the CDR3, the DNA is TGTGCCAGCAGCGCGTGGGGGACAGGGTTTGAGAATGAGCAGTTCTTC.

This clonotype was seen a handful of times. CDR3 sequence: CASNSPGGGYTF. Written as DNA, the CDR3 is TGTGCCAGCAACTCACCAGGGGGTGGCTACACCTTC. The rearrangement links TRBV6-5 to TRBJ1-2; TRBD1 matches at 7 bases. The CDR3 length is 12 residues. The junction had 6 bases not matched to a gene; V was cut back by 7 bases and J by 7 bases. Germline CDR1 and CDR2: MNHEY and SVGAGI.

This clonotype was observed a few times. The rearrangement links TRBV6-1 to TRBJ1-4; tentative D call: TRBD1 (6 bases). Germline CDR1 MNHNS, CDR2 SASEGT. The CDR3 is made up of 13 amino acids. Trimming pared 4 bases from V and 5 bases from J, leaving 8 bases between. CDR3 sequence: CASSGQENEKLFF. The DNA for the CDR3 is TGTGCCAGCAGTGGACAGGAAAATGAAAAACTGTTTTTT.

This clonotype was observed a few times. The genes are TRBV7-2 and TRBJ2-1; weak D call: TRBD2 (6 bases). V lost 5 bases and J lost 6, with 14 bases in between. Germline CDR1 is SGHTA and CDR2 is FQGNSA. The CDR3 is 14 residues long. The CDR3 is CASSTSTSFNEQFF. The CDR3 bases are TGTGCCAGCAGCACATCGACTAGTTTCAATGAGCAGTTCTTC.

This rearrangement joins TRBV4-1 to TRBJ1-4, with 8 bases aligning to TRBD1. J was trimmed by 8 bases and V by 4 bases; bases with no gene match: 12. This CDR3 spans 16 amino acids. Germline V CDR1 and CDR2: MGHRA, YSYEKL. CDR3 amino acids: CASSLAGGAGGEKLFF. CDR3 sequence (DNA): TGCGCCAGCAGCCTCGCTGGTGGGGCAGGGGGCGAAAAACTGTTTTTT.

In this sample, this clonotype turned up a few times. The chain is built from TRBV19 and TRBJ1-6, with D maybe TRBD1 (5 bases). Germline CDR1 and CDR2: LNHDA and SQIVND (reference sequence). The CDR3 contains 12 residues. Trimming took off 6 bases at V and 6 bases at J, with 6 bases between the two ends. The CDR3 sequence is CASRRGNSPLHF. CDR3 coding DNA: TGTGCCAGTAGAAGGGGTAATTCACCCCTCCACTTT.

The genes are TRBV7-9 and TRBJ2-7; TRBD1 might be the D (7 bases). With 5 bases removed from V and 1 base from J, the gap between germline ends came to 15 bases. The germline CDR1 and CDR2 sequences are SEHNR and FQNEAQ (reference sequence). This CDR3 has 15 amino acids. CDR3 sequence: CASSPDREASYEQYF. CDR3 sequence (DNA): TGTGCCAGCAGCCCCGACAGGGAGGCTTCCTACGAGCAGTACTTC.

The sample holds a few counts of this clonotype. The chain links TRBV24-1 to TRBJ2-2; D not resolved. Germline loops: CDR1 KGHDR, CDR2 SFDVKD. The CDR3 runs to 12 residues. V was trimmed by 5 bases and J by 7 bases, leaving 7 bases between them. The CDR3 DNA is TGTGCCACCAGTGGTCTAGGCGGGGAGCTGTTTTTT. This codes for CATSGLGGELFF.

This clonotype has just a few counts. The genes are TRBV7-2 and TRBJ1-3; the D is unclear. Between the trimmed V and J ends, which lost 6 bases and 4 bases, there was a span of 16 bases. This CDR3 contains 15 residues. From germline, CDR1 is SGHTA and CDR2 FQGNSA. The CDR3 bases are TGTGCCAGCAGGCGAGCACGGCAGGCGGGAAACACCATATATTTT. Its protein product is CASRRARQAGNTIYF.

The J gene is TRBJ2-1, the V gene TRBV12-3 or TRBV12-4; 7 nucleotides agree with TRBD2. The CDR3 runs 14 residues. V shed 6 bases and J 10 bases; nucleotides not matched to a gene: 12. CDR3 nucleotide sequence: TGTGCCAGCAGCACCCACGCGGGAGAGCAGGAGCAGTTCTTC. Protein sequence: CASSTHAGEQEQFF.

This rearrangement joins TRBV20-1 to TRBJ2-4, with D tentatively TRBD2 (6 bases). Germline assignment: CDR1 DFQATT and CDR2 SNEGSKA (reference sequence). The CDR3 is made up of 14 amino acids. V was trimmed by 8 bases and J by 0 bases, leaving 14 bases between them. The CDR3 nucleotides are TGCAGTTCGGGGGACTCAGGAGCCAAAAACATTCAGTACTTC. This codes for CSSGDSGAKNIQYF.

This rearrangement joins TRBV3-1 to TRBJ1-1; no clear D gene. The V end was cut by 3 bases, the J end by 6 bases, with 11 bases between. The CDR3 covers 13 residues. The germline CDR1 and CDR2 sequences are LGHDT and YNNKEL (reference sequence). The CDR3 region has the DNA TGTGCCAGCAGCCAGAGAACCGGGTCTGAAGCTTTCTTT. Translation gives CASSQRTGSEAFF.

The sample holds a few counts of this clonotype. The chain joins TRBV12-3 or TRBV12-4 to TRBJ1-1; D is uncertain. The CDR3 consists of 14 residues. V lost 3 bases and J lost 6, with 14 bases in between. The CDR3 bases are TGTGCCAGCAGTTTTTACGGGGAGAGCCCTGAAGCTTTCTTT. This translates into CASSFYGESPEAFF.

This clonotype was found a few times. This CDR3 is CASSQVEAYMGTEAFF. The CDR3 DNA reads as TGTGCCAGCAGCCAAGTGGAGGCATACATGGGGACTGAAGCTTTCTTT. The J gene is TRBJ1-1, the V gene TRBV4-2; D remains unclear. This CDR3 spans 16 amino acids. V was trimmed by 1 base and J by 5 bases, leaving 17 bases between them. From germline, CDR1 is LGHNA and CDR2 YNFKEQ.

The chain links TRBV6-6 to TRBJ1-1; TRBD1 matches at 7 bases. The CDR3 is made up of 15 amino acids. Germline V gene lookup returns CDR1 MNHNY and CDR2 SVGAGI (reference sequence). V lost 2 bases, J lost 6 bases, and 9 bases stayed unmatched. Here the CDR3 reads CASSYGEGARAEAFF. For the CDR3, the DNA is TGTGCCAGCAGTTACGGGGAGGGGGCGCGAGCTGAAGCTTTCTTT.

This clonotype has only a few counts. The chain uses TRBV29-1 and TRBJ2-7, with a weak D call TRBD1 (6 bases). Trimming stripped 4 bases from V and 2 bases from J, with 9 bases between. This CDR3 spans 12 amino acids. Germline V gene sequence: CDR1 SQVTM, CDR2 ANQGSEA. The CDR3 here is CSVGKGAYEQYF. CDR3 DNA sequence: TGCAGCGTTGGTAAGGGGGCCTACGAGCAGTACTTC.

The CDR3 protein is CSASGSNLHEQYF. The CDR3 region has the DNA TGCAGTGCTAGCGGGAGTAATCTCCACGAGCAGTACTTC. The chain links TRBV20-1 to TRBJ2-7; TRBD2 might be the D (6 bases). Trimming took off 3 bases at V and 5 bases at J, with 14 bases between the two ends. In germline, CDR1 is DFQATT, CDR2 SNEGSKA (reference sequence). This CDR3 region has 13 residues.

The J gene is TRBJ1-5, the V gene TRBV18; D remains ambiguous. Deletions cut 3 bases from V and 3 bases from J, with 12 bases between. Germline CDR1 and CDR2: KGHSH and LQKENI. This CDR3 contains 15 residues. The CDR3 reads CASSPGSAYNQPQHF. As DNA, the CDR3 is TGTGCCAGCTCACCGGGCAGCGCTTACAATCAGCCCCAGCATTTT.

This chain uses TRBV6-1 with TRBJ2-3; the match to TRBD2 covers 13 bases. The CDR3 has 17 residues. Trimming cost V 8 bases and J 2 bases; bases outside gene matches: 10. CDR1 and CDR2 (germline): MNHNS, SASEGT. CDR3 nucleotide sequence: TGTGCCAGCGCCCGCGGGACTAGCGGGACCTACACAGATACGCAGTATTTT. Residues: CASARGTSGTYTDTQYF.